The 24 T cell receptor beta chains presented below share a single source sample, sequenced in a study of cytomegalovirus exposure and HLA in healthy donors. Both 60 Vbeta primers and 13 Jbeta primers went into the PCR. The table came from immunoSEQ multiplex PCR; TCRdb's copy has only in-frame clones and leaves some out. The sample yields approximately 190,000 clones, approximately 82% seen once. Specimen: PBMCs. Receptor source: a man aged 40-49 years in good health and CMV-seropositive.

The J gene is TRBJ1-1, the V gene TRBV25-1; the match to TRBD1 covers 7 bases. Germline V CDR1 and CDR2: MGHDK, SYGVNS. V lost 6 bases to trimming and J lost 12 bases; unmatched junction nucleotides: 7. The CDR3 is made up of 11 amino acids. CDR3 in DNA: TGTGCCAGCAGGGGACAGACCGTAACTTTCTTT. Translated: CASRGQTVTFF.

The V call is TRBV5-6, the J call TRBJ2-7, with 10 bases fitting TRBD1. The CDR3 runs 13 residues. CDR1 and CDR2 (germline): SGHDT, YYEEEE. The V gene end was trimmed by 4 bases and the J gene end by 5 bases; junction bases not matched to a gene: 3. The CDR3 region has the DNA TGTGCCAGCAGCGGACAGGGGGTCAACGAGCAGTACTTC. This codes for CASSGQGVNEQYF.

This clone is a singleton in its sample. The CDR3 protein is CASSAGTGSYEQYF. CDR3 in DNA: TGCGCCAGCAGCGCCGGGACTGGATCCTACGAGCAGTACTTC. The chain couples TRBV10-2 to TRBJ2-7; a weak D match, TRBD2 (6 bases). This CDR3 has 14 residues. Looked up from germline, CDR1 is WSHSY and CDR2 is SAAADI. Trimming left V 6 bases short and J 1 base short, with 13 bases between.

The rearrangement joins TRBV9 to TRBJ1-1; D is possibly TRBD1 (6 bases). V was clipped by 0 bases and J by 3 bases, with 12 bases between them. Looked up from germline, CDR1 is SGDLS and CDR2 is YYNGEE. This CDR3 is built from 15 residues. The CDR3 DNA follows: TGTGCCAGCAGCGTAGGGACAGTTATGGACACTGAAGCTTTCTTT. This sequence encodes CASSVGTVMDTEAFF.

This clone was picked up a small number of times. The chain links TRBV7-2 to TRBJ1-2, with D possibly being TRBD1 (5 bases). Trimming cost V 5 bases and J 5 bases, with 18 bases left between them. The germline V gene encodes CDR1 SGHTA and CDR2 FQGNSA. The length of the CDR3 is 15 residues. The CDR3 protein is CASSQGRAGLYGYTF. CDR3 nucleotides: TGTGCCAGCAGCCAGGGTCGCGCGGGACTTTATGGCTACACCTTC.

The chain couples TRBV6-4 to TRBJ2-1, with D tentatively TRBD1 (6 bases). Trimming took 4 bases from V and 4 from J, leaving 17 bases between them. The CDR3 is 16 amino acids. CDR1 is MRHNA and CDR2 is SNTAGT in the germline V gene. The CDR3 loop reads CASSVFGRQDYNEQFF. The CDR3 nucleotides are TGTGCCAGCAGTGTATTCGGCCGACAGGATTACAATGAGCAGTTCTTC.

The genes are TRBV27 and TRBJ2-7, with 11 bases matching TRBD2. V was clipped by 2 bases and J by 5 bases; unmatched bases: 14. The CDR3 covers 18 residues. The germline V gene encodes CDR1 MNHEY and CDR2 SMNVEV (reference sequence). The CDR3 region is CASSLLGMTSGMGNEQYF. CDR3 sequence (DNA): TGTGCCAGCAGTTTACTGGGGATGACTAGCGGGATGGGTAACGAGCAGTACTTC.

V is TRBV4-2 and J is TRBJ2-2; TRBD2 matches at 12 bases. The germline V gene encodes CDR1 LGHNA and CDR2 YNFKEQ. This CDR3 region has 17 residues. The V segment lost 4 bases and the J segment 5 bases; nucleotides outside the gene matches: 8. CDR3 protein: CASSRLAGGPETGELFF. DNA for the CDR3: TGTGCCAGCAGCCGGCTAGCGGGAGGGCCGGAGACCGGGGAGCTGTTTTTT.

This chain uses TRBV6-1 with TRBJ1-4; 10 bases agree with TRBD1. Germline V gives CDR1 MNHNS, CDR2 SASEGT. The V segment lost 1 base and the J segment 10 bases; nucleotides outside the gene matches: 6. The CDR3 has 15 residues. CDR3 region: CASSEGGQGGGKLFF. The CDR3 DNA follows: TGTGCCAGCAGTGAAGGAGGACAGGGGGGGGGAAAACTGTTTTTT.

This clone was seen once. The V call is TRBV30, the J call TRBJ1-2; D unclear. Germline CDR1 GTSNPN, CDR2 SVGIG (reference sequence). The V end was cut by 2 bases, the J end by 3 bases, with 10 bases between. The CDR3 is 13 residues long. CDR3 coding DNA: TGTGCCTGGAGTCCCGGGAGGGACTATGGCTACACCTTC. The encoded protein is CAWSPGRDYGYTF. Filled out from reference TRBV30 and TRBJ1-2, the complete variable domain reads SQTIHQWPATLVQPVGSPLSLECTVEGTSNPNLYWYRQAAGRGLQLLFYSVGIGQISSEVPQNLSASRPQDRQFILSSKKLLLSDSGFYLCAWSPGRDYGYTFGSGTRLTVV.

This chain uses TRBV30 with TRBJ2-1, with a possible D match to TRBD2 (6 bases). The CDR3 consists of 12 residues. Germline V lookup: CDR1 GTSNPN, CDR2 SVGIG (reference sequence). Trimming stripped 0 bases from V and 15 bases from J, with 15 bases between. CDR3 sequence (DNA): TGTGCCTGGAGTGTATTTAGCGGCCCCGGGTTCTTC. It yields the protein CAWSVFSGPGFF.

V and J are TRBV7-9 and TRBJ1-1; D might be TRBD1 (5 bases). The CDR3 totals 16 residues. The V gene's germline CDR1 is SEHNR and CDR2 FQNEAQ (reference sequence). The germline V and J ends were trimmed by 5 bases and 1 base, with 17 bases remaining between them. The CDR3 coding sequence is TGTGCCAGCAGCGCCCCCACGGGGGTGTGGAACACTGAAGCTTTCTTT. Its translation: CASSAPTGVWNTEAFF.

The rearrangement links TRBV7-2 to TRBJ2-3; D unresolved. V was trimmed by 2 bases and J by 0 bases, leaving 9 bases between them. CDR3 length: 15 residues. CDR1 is SGHTA and CDR2 is FQGNSA in the germline V gene. The chain's CDR3 is CASSLTSSSTDTQYF. The CDR3 DNA reads TGTGCCAGCAGCTTAACGAGTTCTAGCACAGATACGCAGTATTTT.

The chain carries TRBV5-6 and TRBJ1-6; 9 bases agree with TRBD1. The CDR3 covers 17 residues. With V trimmed by 0 bases and J by 10 bases, 11 bases remained unmatched. The V gene's germline CDR1 is SGHDT and CDR2 YYEEEE. The CDR3 coding sequence is TGTGCCAGCAGCTTGGCCGGAACGGGACAGGGAGGATCACCCCTCCACTTT. It specifies CASSLAGTGQGGSPLHF.

The J gene is TRBJ2-7, the V gene TRBV6-5; D not certain. The CDR3 runs 13 residues. V shed 4 bases and J shed 2 bases, with 9 bases lying between them. Germline assignment: CDR1 MNHEY and CDR2 SVGAGI. CDR3 loop: CASSFASAYEQYF. The CDR3 nucleotides read TGTGCCAGCAGTTTCGCCAGTGCCTACGAGCAGTACTTC.

The chain employs TRBV19 and TRBJ1-2; tentatively, D is TRBD1 (6 bases). This CDR3 is 14 amino acids long. Germline V gives CDR1 LNHDA, CDR2 SQIVND (reference sequence). V lost 1 base to trimming and J lost 8 bases, with 14 bases between them. Here the CDR3 reads CASSIVATGSGYTF. In DNA, the CDR3 is TGTGCCAGTAGTATAGTGGCAACAGGGAGCGGCTACACCTTC.

This clone occurred once. The V gene is TRBV12-5, the J gene TRBJ1-5; D uncertain. The CDR3 loop spans 12 amino acids. The V gene lost 5 bases and the J gene lost 9 bases, with 11 bases spanning the gap. The germline CDR1 and CDR2 sequences are LGHNT and FRNRAP. The CDR3 DNA reads TGTGCTAGTGGTCCAAGAGCTCTGCCCCAGCATTTT. Translated, it gives CASGPRALPQHF.

CDR3 sequence: CASSPGNSGNTIYF. The CDR3 region has the DNA TGTGCCAGCAGTCCAGGGAACTCTGGAAACACCATATATTTT. The rearrangement uses TRBV28 and TRBJ1-3; a weak D match, TRBD1 (5 bases). This CDR3 has 14 residues. Germline CDR1 MDHEN, CDR2 SYDVKM. Trimming removed 5 bases from V and 0 bases from J, with 8 bases in between.

This clone was seen only once. The V call is TRBV9, the J call TRBJ2-2, with a weak D call TRBD1 (5 bases). V dropped 3 bases and J dropped 6 bases, with 9 bases sitting between them. The CDR3 contains 13 residues. Germline CDR1 SGDLS, CDR2 YYNGEE. CDR3 DNA: TGTGCCAGCAGCGAAACAGGCCCCGGGGAGCTGTTTTTT. Translating gives CASSETGPGELFF.

The gene calls are TRBV6-1 and TRBJ2-4; the D gene is possibly TRBD1 (6 bases). The CDR3 is 16 amino acids. Trimming pared 1 base from V and 2 bases from J, leaving 12 bases between. Germline loops: CDR1 MNHNS, CDR2 SASEGT. The CDR3 sequence: CASSEEGDGPKNIQYF. CDR3 in DNA: TGTGCCAGCAGTGAAGAGGGGGACGGGCCCAAAAACATTCAGTACTTC.

The rearrangement joins TRBV10-3 to TRBJ2-1, with D possibly matching TRBD1 (6 bases). Germline V gene data show CDR1 as ENHRY and CDR2 as SYGVKD. Deletions cut 3 bases from V and 3 bases from J, with 15 bases between. This CDR3 has 16 residues. This CDR3 reads CAISDAGTRNYNEQFF. Here the CDR3 DNA reads TGTGCCATCAGTGACGCCGGGACAAGGAACTACAATGAGCAGTTCTTC.

This chain joins TRBV5-8 and TRBJ1-6, with D possibly being TRBD1 (5 bases). Germline V gene data show CDR1 as SGHTS and CDR2 as YDEGEE. The CDR3 length is 14 residues. The V gene lost 2 bases and the J gene lost 6 bases, with 9 bases spanning the gap. DNA of the CDR3: TGTGCCAGCAGCTTAAGACAGTTTAATTCACCCCTCCACTTT. Translated: CASSLRQFNSPLHF.

The chain recombines TRBV30 with TRBJ2-2; D remains ambiguous. This CDR3 region has 14 residues. In germline, CDR1 is GTSNPN, CDR2 SVGIG (reference sequence). V lost 0 bases and J 7 bases, leaving 12 bases between the germline ends. The CDR3 spells CAWSVLPPSGELFF. In nucleotides, the CDR3 is TGTGCCTGGAGTGTACTCCCCCCGAGCGGGGAGCTGTTTTTT.

The sample holds one count of this clone. The gene calls are TRBV7-8 and TRBJ2-2; 10 nucleotides line up with TRBD2. The V gene's germline CDR1 is SGHVS and CDR2 FQNEAQ. Trimming at V came to 2 bases and at J to 2 bases, leaving 2 bases not matched to a gene. This CDR3 contains 16 residues. The CDR3 is CASSLLLAGNTGELFF. The CDR3 nucleotides are TGTGCCAGCAGCTTATTACTAGCGGGAAACACCGGGGAGCTGTTTTTT.